Shown below are 14 T cell receptor beta chains from a single sample sequenced in a study of blood T cell repertoires in COVID-19. This table comes from immunoSEQ multiplex PCR, and its TCRdb copy is limited to in-frame clones, with some not included. The table shows under 300,000 clones, with 70% to 90% occurring only once. The material sequenced was peripheral blood. The receptors were gathered from a woman aged 40 to 50 who had recovered from COVID-19.

This chain links TRBV3-1 (or the pseudogene TRBV3-2) with TRBJ2-2, with TRBD2 identical over 11 bases. Per the germline V gene, CDR1 is LGHDT and CDR2 is YNNKEL (reference sequence). The ends lost 4 bases at V and 1 base at J; junction bases unmatched: 11. The CDR3 extends over 19 amino acids. The CDR3, as DNA: TGTGCCAGCAGCCCCTTAGCGGGAGGGCCTATTGTGAACACCGGGGAGCTGTTTTTT. Translated, it gives CASSPLAGGPIVNTGELFF.

J is TRBJ1-1 and V is TRBV29-1; D perhaps matches TRBD1 (6 bases). CDR1 and CDR2 from the germline V gene are SQVTM and ANQGSEA. The germline V and J ends were trimmed by 7 bases and 7 bases, with 28 bases remaining between them. This CDR3 region has 16 residues. The DNA of the CDR3 is TGCAGCGCCGGCTCCGCGACATCTGGTGGGGGCGGTGAAGCTTTCTTT. It codes for CSAGSATSGGGGEAFF.

J is TRBJ1-1 and V is TRBV5-1; 10 nucleotides line up with TRBD1. This CDR3 spans 16 amino acids. Trimming took 4 bases from V and 1 from J; bases not matched to a gene: 7. Per the germline V gene, CDR1 is SGHRS and CDR2 is YFSETQ. Here the CDR3 reads CASSPKRTGGNTEAFF. The CDR3 coding sequence is TGCGCCAGCAGCCCCAAACGGACAGGGGGGAACACTGAAGCTTTCTTT.

The chain has TRBV18 and TRBJ2-4; D might be TRBD2 (6 bases). The CDR3 is made up of 14 amino acids. V lost 2 bases to trimming and J lost 9 bases, with 14 bases between them. Per the germline V gene, CDR1 is KGHSH and CDR2 is LQKENI. CDR3 sequence reads: CASSPVGGVGIQYF. Here the CDR3 DNA reads TGTGCCAGCTCACCAGTGGGGGGAGTGGGCATTCAGTACTTC.

The chain carries TRBV6-6 and TRBJ1-1, with TRBD1 matching 7 bases. Germline CDR1 MNHNY, CDR2 SVGAGI (reference sequence). The CDR3 extends over 15 amino acids. After removal of 6 bases from V and 1 base from J, the junction contained 8 bases not matched to a gene. The CDR3 sequence is CASRVAGTENTEAFF. In nucleotides, the CDR3 is TGTGCCAGCAGAGTGGCCGGGACAGAGAACACTGAAGCTTTCTTT.

The V gene is TRBV29-1, the J gene TRBJ2-1; a weak D match, TRBD2 (5 bases). The V end was cut by 7 bases, the J end by 9 bases, with 16 bases between. Germline values: CDR1 SQVTM, CDR2 ANQGSEA. This CDR3 is 12 amino acids long. CDR3 loop: CSAPVPEGEQFF. CDR3 sequence (DNA): TGCAGCGCCCCGGTGCCCGAGGGTGAGCAGTTCTTC.

CDR3 in DNA: TGTGCCAGCTCTCAGCTAGCGGCCTCCTACAATGAGCAGTTCTTC. It is translated as CASSQLAASYNEQFF. The chain employs TRBV18 and TRBJ2-1, with 7 bases identical to TRBD2. The CDR3 sequence is 15 residues long. V dropped 6 bases and J dropped 0; count of bases not matched to a gene: 5. Germline V gene sequence: CDR1 KGHSH, CDR2 LQKENI.

The chain couples TRBV19 to TRBJ2-7; 11 bases map to TRBD1. From germline, CDR1 is LNHDA and CDR2 SQIVND (reference sequence). The CDR3 runs 13 residues. Trimming removed 6 bases from V and 6 bases from J; junction bases left unmatched: 4. The CDR3 sequence is CASSPGTGGEQYF. As DNA, the CDR3 is TGTGCCAGTAGCCCGGGGACAGGGGGCGAGCAGTACTTC. The whole variable domain, filled in from reference TRBV19 and TRBJ2-7, reads DGGITQSPKYLFRKEGQNVTLSCEQNLNHDAMYWYRQDPGQGLRLIYYSQIVNDFQKGDIAEGYSVSREKKESFPLTVTSAQKNPTAFYLCASSPGTGGEQYFGPGTRLTVT.

V is TRBV30 and J is TRBJ1-2; no clear D gene. Trimming took 2 bases from V and 4 from J, leaving 8 bases between them. The CDR3 extends over 12 amino acids. Germline V gene lookup returns CDR1 GTSNPN and CDR2 SVGIG (reference sequence). The DNA of the CDR3 is TGTGCCTGGAGTCCCCACAGCTATGGCTACACCTTC. Translation: CAWSPHSYGYTF.

The chain combines TRBV24-1 with TRBJ1-4; TRBD1 matches at 7 bases. This CDR3 comprises 14 residues. The germline CDR1 and CDR2 sequences are KGHDR and SFDVKD. Germline trimming cut 7 bases from V and 5 bases from J; bases unmatched to any gene: 6. The CDR3 coding sequence is TGTGCCACCAGCCAGGGGGACCCAAATGAAAAACTGTTTTTT. It is translated as CATSQGDPNEKLFF.

About this clone itself: At the DNA level, this CDR3 is encoded by other sequences in the same sample as well. The chain's CDR3 is CASSSGQGAYEQYF. CDR3 sequence (DNA): TGTGCCAGCAGCTCGGGACAGGGGGCCTACGAGCAGTACTTC. This sequence joins TRBV5-4 and TRBJ2-7, with 11 bases lining up with TRBD1. The V gene end was trimmed by 3 bases and the J gene end by 2 bases; junction bases not matched to a gene: 1. The length of the CDR3 is 14 residues. Per the germline V gene, CDR1 is SGHNT and CDR2 is YYREEE (reference sequence).

The rearrangement links TRBV7-9 to TRBJ2-7, with D possibly matching TRBD1 (6 bases). The CDR3 consists of 18 residues. V was shortened by 1 base and J by 4 bases, with 23 bases between the two germline ends. Germline values: CDR1 SEHNR, CDR2 FQNEAQ (reference sequence). The CDR3 coding sequence is TGTGCCAGCAGCTTAGTCGGCAGGGGCCCCCAACGGAATTACGAGCAGTACTTC. As protein: CASSLVGRGPQRNYEQYF. The full variable domain, with the rest looked up from reference TRBV7-9 and TRBJ2-7, is DTGVSQNPRHKITKRGQNVTFRCDPISEHNRLYWYRQTLGQGPEFLTYFQNEAQLEKSRLLSDRFSAERPKGSFSTLEIQRTEQGDSAMYLCASSLVGRGPQRNYEQYFGPGTRLTVT.

The chain links TRBV7-3 to TRBJ1-1; 7 positions match TRBD1. V dropped 5 bases and J dropped 5; count of bases not matched to a gene: 5. Germline V lookup: CDR1 SGHTA, CDR2 FQGTGA. CDR3 size: 13 residues. The CDR3 sequence is CASSPQGKTEAFF. The CDR3, as DNA: TGTGCCAGCAGCCCACAGGGGAAAACTGAAGCTTTCTTT. The full variable domain, in which reference TRBV7-3 and TRBJ1-1 provide the parts outside the CDR3, is GAGVSQTPSNKVTEKGKYVELRCDPISGHTALYWYRQSLGQGPEFLIYFQGTGAADDSGLPNDRFFAVRPEGSVSTLKIQRTERGDSAVYLCASSPQGKTEAFFGQGTRLTVV.

The chain employs TRBV7-9 and TRBJ1-6; D possibly corresponds to TRBD1 (6 bases). The germline gives CDR1 SEHNR, CDR2 FQNEAQ (reference sequence). This CDR3 is built from 17 residues. V shed 1 base and J shed 0 bases, with 10 bases lying between them. DNA for the CDR3: TGTGCCAGCAGCTTAGTTGCAGGGGCCTCCTATAATTCACCCCTCCACTTT. It is translated as CASSLVAGASYNSPLHF.